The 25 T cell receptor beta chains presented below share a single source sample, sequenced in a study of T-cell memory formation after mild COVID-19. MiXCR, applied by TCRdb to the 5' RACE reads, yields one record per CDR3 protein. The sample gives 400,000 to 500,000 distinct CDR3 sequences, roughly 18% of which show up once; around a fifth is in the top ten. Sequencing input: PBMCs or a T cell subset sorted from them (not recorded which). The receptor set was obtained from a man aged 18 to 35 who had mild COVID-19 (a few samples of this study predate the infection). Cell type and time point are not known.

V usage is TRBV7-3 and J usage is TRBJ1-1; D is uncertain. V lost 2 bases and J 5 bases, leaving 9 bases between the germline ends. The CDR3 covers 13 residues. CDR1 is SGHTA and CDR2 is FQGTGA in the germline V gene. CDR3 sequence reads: CASSLLTETEAFF. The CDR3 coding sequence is TGTGCCAGCAGCTTATTAACGGAGACTGAAGCTTTCTTT.

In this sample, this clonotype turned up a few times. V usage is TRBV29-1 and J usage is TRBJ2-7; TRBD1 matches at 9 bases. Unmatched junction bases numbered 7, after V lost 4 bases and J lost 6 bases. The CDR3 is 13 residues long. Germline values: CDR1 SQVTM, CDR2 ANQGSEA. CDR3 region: CSVARTGVREQYF. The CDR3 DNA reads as TGCAGCGTTGCCCGGACAGGGGTGCGCGAGCAGTACTTC.

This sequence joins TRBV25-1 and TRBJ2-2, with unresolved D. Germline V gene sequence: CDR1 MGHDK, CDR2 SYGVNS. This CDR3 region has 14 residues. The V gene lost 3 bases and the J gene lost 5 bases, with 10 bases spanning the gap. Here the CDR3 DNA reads TGTGCCAGCAGTGAGGCAATGTGGACCGGGGAGCTGTTTTTT. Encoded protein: CASSEAMWTGELFF. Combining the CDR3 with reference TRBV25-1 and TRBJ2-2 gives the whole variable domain EADIYQTPRYLVIGTGKKITLECSQTMGHDKMYWYQQDPGMELHLIHYSYGVNSTEKGDLSSESTVSRIRTEHFPLTLESARPSHTSQYLCASSEAMWTGELFFGEGSRLTVL.

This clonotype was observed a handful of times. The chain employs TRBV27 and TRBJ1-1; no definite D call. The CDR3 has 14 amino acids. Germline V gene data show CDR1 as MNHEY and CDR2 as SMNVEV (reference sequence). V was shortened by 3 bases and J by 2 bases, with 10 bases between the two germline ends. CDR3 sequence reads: CASSLWQSNTEAFF. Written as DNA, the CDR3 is TGTGCCAGCAGTTTGTGGCAGTCTAACACTGAAGCTTTCTTT.

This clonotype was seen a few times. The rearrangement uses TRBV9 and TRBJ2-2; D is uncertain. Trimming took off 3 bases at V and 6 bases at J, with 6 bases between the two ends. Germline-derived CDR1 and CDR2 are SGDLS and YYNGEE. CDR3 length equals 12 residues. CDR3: CASSGRSGELFF. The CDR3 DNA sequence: TGTGCCAGCAGCGGTAGGTCCGGGGAGCTGTTTTTT.

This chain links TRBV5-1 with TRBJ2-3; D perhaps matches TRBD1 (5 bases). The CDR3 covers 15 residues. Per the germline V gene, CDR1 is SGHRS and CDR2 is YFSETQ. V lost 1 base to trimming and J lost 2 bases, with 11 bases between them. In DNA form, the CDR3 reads TGCGCCAGCAGCTTGCCCCAGGGCGACACAGATACGCAGTATTTT. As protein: CASSLPQGDTDTQYF.

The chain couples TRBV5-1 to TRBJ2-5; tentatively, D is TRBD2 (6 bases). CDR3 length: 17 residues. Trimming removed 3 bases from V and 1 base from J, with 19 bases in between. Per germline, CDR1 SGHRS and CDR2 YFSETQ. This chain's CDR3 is CASSSTPPRAGQETQYF. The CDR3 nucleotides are TGCGCCAGCAGCTCAACGCCACCCCGAGCGGGCCAAGAGACCCAGTACTTC.

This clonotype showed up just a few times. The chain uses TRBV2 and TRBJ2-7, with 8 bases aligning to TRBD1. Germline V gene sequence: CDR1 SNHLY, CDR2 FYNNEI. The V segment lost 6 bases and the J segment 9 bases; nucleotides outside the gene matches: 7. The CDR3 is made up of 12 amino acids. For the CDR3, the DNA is TGTGCCAGCAGCAGACAGGACAGGGTGCAGTACGTC. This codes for CASSRQDRVQYV.

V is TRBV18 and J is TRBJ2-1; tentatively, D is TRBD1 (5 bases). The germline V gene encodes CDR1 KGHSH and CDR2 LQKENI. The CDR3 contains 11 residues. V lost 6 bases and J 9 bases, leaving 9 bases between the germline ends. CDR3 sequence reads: CASSQGIEQFF. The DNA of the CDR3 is TGTGCCAGCTCTCAGGGTATTGAGCAGTTCTTC.

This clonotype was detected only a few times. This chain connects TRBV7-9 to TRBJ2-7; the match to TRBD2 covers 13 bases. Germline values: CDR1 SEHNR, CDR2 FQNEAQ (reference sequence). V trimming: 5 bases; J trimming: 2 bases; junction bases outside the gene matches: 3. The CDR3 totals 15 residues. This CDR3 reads CASSHGLAGAYEQYF. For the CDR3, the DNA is TGTGCCAGCAGCCACGGACTAGCGGGGGCCTACGAGCAGTACTTC.

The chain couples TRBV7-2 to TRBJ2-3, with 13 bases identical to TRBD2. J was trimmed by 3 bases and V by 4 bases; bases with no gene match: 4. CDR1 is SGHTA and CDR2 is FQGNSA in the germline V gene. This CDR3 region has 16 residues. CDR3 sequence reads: CASSSRTSGGTDTQYF. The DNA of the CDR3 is TGTGCCAGCAGCTCTCGGACTAGCGGGGGAACAGATACGCAGTATTTT.

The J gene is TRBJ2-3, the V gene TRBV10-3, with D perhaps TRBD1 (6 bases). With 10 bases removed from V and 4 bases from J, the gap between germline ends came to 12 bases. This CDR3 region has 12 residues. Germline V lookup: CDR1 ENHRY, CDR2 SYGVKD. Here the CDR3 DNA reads TGTGCCAGTACAGGGAGCGCAGATACGCAGTATTTT. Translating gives CASTGSADTQYF.

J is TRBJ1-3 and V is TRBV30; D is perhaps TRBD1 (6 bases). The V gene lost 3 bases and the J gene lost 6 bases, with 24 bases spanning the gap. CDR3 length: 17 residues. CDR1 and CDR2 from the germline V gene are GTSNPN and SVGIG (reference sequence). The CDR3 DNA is TGTGCCTGGAGCGTCGCACATTCCGGGACACGAGAAAACACCATATATTTT. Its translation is CAWSVAHSGTRENTIYF.

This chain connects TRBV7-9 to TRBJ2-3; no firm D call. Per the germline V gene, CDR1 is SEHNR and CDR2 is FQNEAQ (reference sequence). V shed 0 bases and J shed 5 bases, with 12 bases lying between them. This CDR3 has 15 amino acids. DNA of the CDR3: TGTGCCAGCAGCTTAGCGAGCGCTTTTGGAGATACGCAGTATTTT. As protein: CASSLASAFGDTQYF.

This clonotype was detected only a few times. The CDR3 loop is CASSLGGGAREVDTQYF. The CDR3 region has the DNA TGCGCCAGCAGCTTGGGAGGCGGGGCCCGGGAGGTAGATACGCAGTATTTT. The chain joins TRBV5-1 to TRBJ2-3; 7 bases fit TRBD2. V shed 0 bases and J 5 bases; nucleotides not matched to a gene: 12. The CDR3 has 17 amino acids. Looked up from germline, CDR1 is SGHRS and CDR2 is YFSETQ. Looking up the rest from reference TRBV5-1 and TRBJ2-3 gives the full variable domain: KAGVTQTPRYLIKTRGQQVTLSCSPISGHRSVSWYQQTPGQGLQFLFEYFSETQRNKGNFPGRFSGRQFSNSRSEMNVSTLELGDSALYLCASSLGGGAREVDTQYFGPGTRLTVL.

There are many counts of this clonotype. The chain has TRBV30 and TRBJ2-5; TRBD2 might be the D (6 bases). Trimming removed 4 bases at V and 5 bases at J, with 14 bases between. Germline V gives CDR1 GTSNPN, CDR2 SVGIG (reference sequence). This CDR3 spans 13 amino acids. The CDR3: CAWTPFGRETQYF. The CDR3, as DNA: TGTGCCTGGACCCCTTTTGGGAGGGAGACCCAGTACTTC.

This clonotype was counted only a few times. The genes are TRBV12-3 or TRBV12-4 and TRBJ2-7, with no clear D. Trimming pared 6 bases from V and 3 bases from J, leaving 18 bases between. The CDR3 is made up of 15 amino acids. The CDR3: CASSSTPRPLYEQYF. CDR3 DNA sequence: TGTGCCAGCAGCTCGACTCCCCGTCCCCTCTACGAGCAGTACTTC.

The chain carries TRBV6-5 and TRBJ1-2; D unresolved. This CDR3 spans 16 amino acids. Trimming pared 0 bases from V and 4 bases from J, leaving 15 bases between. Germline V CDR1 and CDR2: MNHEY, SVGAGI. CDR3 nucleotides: TGTGCCAGCAGTTACTCTTCGGGGTCTTCAGGCTATGGCTACACCTTC. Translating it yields CASSYSSGSSGYGYTF.

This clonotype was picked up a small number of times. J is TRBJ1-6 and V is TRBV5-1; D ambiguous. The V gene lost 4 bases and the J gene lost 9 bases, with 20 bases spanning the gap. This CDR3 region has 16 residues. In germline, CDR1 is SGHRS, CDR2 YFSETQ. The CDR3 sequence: CASSESGDTFSSPLHF. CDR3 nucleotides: TGCGCCAGCAGCGAGAGCGGTGACACCTTTAGTTCACCCCTCCACTTT.

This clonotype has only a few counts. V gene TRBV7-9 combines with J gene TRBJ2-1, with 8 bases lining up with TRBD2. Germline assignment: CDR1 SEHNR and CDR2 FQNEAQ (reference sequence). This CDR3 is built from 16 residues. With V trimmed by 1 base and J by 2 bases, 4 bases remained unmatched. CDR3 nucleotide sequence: TGTGCCAGCAGCTTAGGGTCTAGCGGGCCCTACAATGAGCAGTTCTTC. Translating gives CASSLGSSGPYNEQFF.

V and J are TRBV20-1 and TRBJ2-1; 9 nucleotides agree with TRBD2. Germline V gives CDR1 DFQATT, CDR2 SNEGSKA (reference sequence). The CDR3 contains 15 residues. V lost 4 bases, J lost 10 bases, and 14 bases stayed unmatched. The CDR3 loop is CSANQRGASVGEQFF. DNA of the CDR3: TGCAGTGCTAACCAGCGGGGGGCTTCGGTCGGAGAGCAGTTCTTC.

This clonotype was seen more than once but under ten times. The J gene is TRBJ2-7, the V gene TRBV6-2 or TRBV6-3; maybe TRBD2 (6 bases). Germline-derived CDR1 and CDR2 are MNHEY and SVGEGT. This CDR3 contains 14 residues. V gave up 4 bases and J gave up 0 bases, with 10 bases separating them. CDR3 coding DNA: TGTGCCAGCAGTTGGGGAGGCAGCTCCTACGAGCAGTACGTC. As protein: CASSWGGSSYEQYV.

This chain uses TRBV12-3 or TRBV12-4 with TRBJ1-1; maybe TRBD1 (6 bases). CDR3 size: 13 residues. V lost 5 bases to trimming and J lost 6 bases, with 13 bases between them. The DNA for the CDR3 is TGTGCCAGCAGTAGGGACACTTACTCTGAAGCTTTCTTT. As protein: CASSRDTYSEAFF.

The CDR3 reads CASSLEASAETQYF. The DNA for the CDR3 is TGTGCCAGCAGCTTAGAGGCTAGCGCAGAGACCCAGTACTTC. This rearrangement joins TRBV7-9 to TRBJ2-5, with D perhaps TRBD2 (6 bases). V was trimmed by 1 base and J by 4 bases, leaving 10 bases between them. Germline values: CDR1 SEHNR, CDR2 FQNEAQ (reference sequence). This CDR3 has 14 residues. The variable domain in full, with the rest retrieved from reference TRBV7-9 and TRBJ2-5, is DTGVSQNPRHKITKRGQNVTFRCDPISEHNRLYWYRQTLGQGPEFLTYFQNEAQLEKSRLLSDRFSAERPKGSFSTLEIQRTEQGDSAMYLCASSLEASAETQYFGPGTRLLVL.

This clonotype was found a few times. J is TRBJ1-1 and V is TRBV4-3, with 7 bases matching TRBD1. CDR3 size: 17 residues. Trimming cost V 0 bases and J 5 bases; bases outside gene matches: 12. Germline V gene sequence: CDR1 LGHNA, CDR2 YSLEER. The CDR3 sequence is CASSQEIGQTGSTEAFF. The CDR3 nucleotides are TGCGCCAGCAGCCAAGAGATAGGCCAGACAGGGAGTACTGAAGCTTTCTTT.